This T cell receptor beta chain was recovered during a study of memory CD4+ T cells and cytomegalovirus serostatus. The sort gate was single viable CD3+CD4+CD8-CD45RO+ cells for memory CD4+ T cells. Clones were sequenced by immunoSEQ multiplex PCR, and TCRdb holds only the in-frame ones, with some missing. The table shows approximately 44,000 clones, with 76% occurring only once. Unmatched junction bases numbered 7, after V lost 6 bases and J lost 8 bases. Germline-derived CDR1 and CDR2 are MNHNS and SASEGT. This CDR3 has 13 residues. The receptor comes from an adult in good health and CMV-seronegative. What was sequenced was memory CD4+ T cells from blood. This chain connects TRBV6-1 to TRBJ1-2; TRBD1 agrees at 9 bases. CDR3 DNA sequence: TGTGCCAGCAGGGGGGGGACAGGGCTCGGCTACACCTTC. Translated, it gives CASRGGTGLGYTF.